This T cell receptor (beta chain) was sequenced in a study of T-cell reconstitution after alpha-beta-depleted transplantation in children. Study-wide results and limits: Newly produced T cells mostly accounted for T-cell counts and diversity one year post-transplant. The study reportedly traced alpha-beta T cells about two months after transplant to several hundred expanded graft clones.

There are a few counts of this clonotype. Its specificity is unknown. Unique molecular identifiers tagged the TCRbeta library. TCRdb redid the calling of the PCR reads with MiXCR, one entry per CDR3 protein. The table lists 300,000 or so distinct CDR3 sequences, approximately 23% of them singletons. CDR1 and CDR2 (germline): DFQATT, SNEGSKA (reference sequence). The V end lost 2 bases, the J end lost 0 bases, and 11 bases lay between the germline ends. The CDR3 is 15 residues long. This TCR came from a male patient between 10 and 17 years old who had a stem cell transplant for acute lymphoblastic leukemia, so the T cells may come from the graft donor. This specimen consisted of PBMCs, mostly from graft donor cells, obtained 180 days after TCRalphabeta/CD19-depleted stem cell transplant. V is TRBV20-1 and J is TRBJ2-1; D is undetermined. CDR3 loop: CSARPTRSSYNEQFF. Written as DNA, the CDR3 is TGCAGTGCTAGACCCACAAGAAGCTCCTACAATGAGCAGTTCTTC.